The rows below give T cell receptor beta chains drawn from one sample of a study of radiation and T cells in renal cell carcinoma. The assay was immunoSEQ multiplex PCR, and TCRdb's table has in-frame clones only and misses some. The profile shows around 60,000 clones, just over 75% of them singletons. This specimen was blood, taken from a patient whose treatment included radiotherapy and nephrectomy. Source of these receptors: a man aged 60-69 years with renal cell carcinoma. Each CDR3 is given with its conserved first and last residue. Each record gives: J gene, clone size, D gene, V gene, CDR3 length, CDR3 DNA, CDR3 protein. A D gene is named only where the DNA matches it firmly. Clone size is given for some rows only: seen once, a few or many times, or a class if the clone is expanded.

j_call: TRBJ1-2
clone_size: NA
d_call: NA
v_call: TRBV5-4
cdr3_length: 16
cdr3_nt: TGTGCCAGCAGCTTGGAGTCTGCAGGGGAGGTTGGTGGCTACACCTTC
cdr3_aa: CASSLESAGEVGGYTF

j_call: TRBJ1-1
clone_size: few
d_call: TRBD1
v_call: TRBV6-5
cdr3_length: 12
cdr3_nt: TGTGCCAGCAGTTACAGGGGACAGTTAGCTTTCTTT
cdr3_aa: CASSYRGQLAFF

j_call: TRBJ2-5
clone_size: NA
d_call: TRBD2
v_call: TRBV4-3
cdr3_length: 18
cdr3_nt: TGCGCCAGCAGCCAAGCGATAGGACTAGCGGGGGCGGCAGAGACCCAGTACTTC
cdr3_aa: CASSQAIGLAGAAETQYF

j_call: TRBJ1-4
clone_size: NA
d_call: TRBD1
v_call: TRBV5-5
cdr3_length: 14
cdr3_nt: TGTGCCAGCAGGGCACGGGACAGGCCGGAAAAACTGTTTTTT
cdr3_aa: CASRARDRPEKLFF

j_call: TRBJ1-2
clone_size: NA
d_call: NA
v_call: TRBV18
cdr3_length: 12
cdr3_nt: TGTGCCAGCTCACCGGCAGACTATGGCTACACCTTC
cdr3_aa: CASSPADYGYTF

j_call: TRBJ2-7
clone_size: NA
d_call: TRBD2
v_call: TRBV4-3
cdr3_length: 15
cdr3_nt: TGCGCCAGCAGCCAAGGTTCTAGCGGGGCCTACGAGCAGTACTTC
cdr3_aa: CASSQGSSGAYEQYF

j_call: TRBJ2-1
clone_size: NA
d_call: TRBD2
v_call: TRBV19
cdr3_length: 14
cdr3_nt: TGTGCCAGTCAGGGACTAGCGGAGGCCCATGAGCAGTTCTTC
cdr3_aa: CASQGLAEAHEQFF

j_call: TRBJ2-3
clone_size: NA
d_call: TRBD1
v_call: TRBV19
cdr3_length: 14
cdr3_nt: TGTGCCAGTAGTAGGGGACAGGGGGGGGATACGCAGTATTTT
cdr3_aa: CASSRGQGGDTQYF

j_call: TRBJ1-5
clone_size: NA
d_call: NA
v_call: TRBV6-1
cdr3_length: 11
cdr3_nt: TGTGCCAGCAGTGTACAGGGTCCCCAGCATTTT
cdr3_aa: CASSVQGPQHF

j_call: TRBJ2-2
clone_size: NA
d_call: NA
v_call: TRBV23-1
cdr3_length: 15
cdr3_nt: TGCGCCAGCAGTCCCGACGTAGTAGCCACCGGGGAGCTGTTTTTT
cdr3_aa: CASSPDVVATGELFF

j_call: TRBJ2-1
clone_size: NA
d_call: TRBD2
v_call: TRBV7-2
cdr3_length: 17
cdr3_nt: TGTGCCAGCAGCTTTATATTATCTGGCGGGAGCTCGGTTGAGCAGTTCTTC
cdr3_aa: CASSFILSGGSSVEQFF

j_call: TRBJ2-1
clone_size: NA
d_call: TRBD2
v_call: TRBV5-6
cdr3_length: 14
cdr3_nt: TGTGCCAGCAGATGGACTAGCGCCTACAATGAGCAGTTCTTC
cdr3_aa: CASRWTSAYNEQFF

j_call: TRBJ1-5
clone_size: NA
d_call: NA
v_call: TRBV9
cdr3_length: 17
cdr3_nt: TGTGCCAGCAGCGTAGCCCCTGCGGGGTATGAGGAACAGCCCCAGCATTTT
cdr3_aa: CASSVAPAGYEEQPQHF

j_call: TRBJ2-5
clone_size: NA
d_call: TRBD2
v_call: TRBV7-7
cdr3_length: 16
cdr3_nt: TGTGCCAGCAGTTTAGGACTAGCGGGAGGCCAAGAGACCCAGTACTTC
cdr3_aa: CASSLGLAGGQETQYF

j_call: TRBJ1-4
clone_size: NA
d_call: NA
v_call: TRBV2
cdr3_length: 14
cdr3_nt: TGTGCCAGCATTCGGACATCCCTTAATGAAAAACTGTTTTTT
cdr3_aa: CASIRTSLNEKLFF

j_call: TRBJ2-5
clone_size: NA
d_call: TRBD2
v_call: TRBV7-2
cdr3_length: 15
cdr3_nt: TGTGCCAGCAGCATTAGACTAGCGGGGGAAGAGACCCAGTACTTC
cdr3_aa: CASSIRLAGEETQYF

j_call: TRBJ2-3
clone_size: NA
d_call: TRBD2
v_call: TRBV7-3
cdr3_length: 14
cdr3_nt: TGTGCCAGCAGCTTTAGCGGGAGAACAGATACGCAGTATTTT
cdr3_aa: CASSFSGRTDTQYF

j_call: TRBJ1-1
clone_size: few
d_call: NA
v_call: TRBV20-1
cdr3_length: 10
cdr3_nt: TGCAGTGCTAGTCCCGCTGAAGCTTTCTTT
cdr3_aa: CSASPAEAFF

j_call: TRBJ2-2
clone_size: NA
d_call: NA
v_call: TRBV9
cdr3_length: 16
cdr3_nt: TGTGCCAGCAGCGTAGACAGGGCTCGAGGCACCGGGGAGCTGTTTTTT
cdr3_aa: CASSVDRARGTGELFF

j_call: TRBJ2-1
clone_size: few
d_call: NA
v_call: TRBV6-4
cdr3_length: 13
cdr3_nt: TGTGCCAGCAGTCGGGAGTCGTACAATGAGCAGTTCTTC
cdr3_aa: CASSRESYNEQFF

j_call: TRBJ2-1
clone_size: once
d_call: NA
v_call: TRBV15
cdr3_length: 15
cdr3_nt: TGTGCCACCAGCAGAGGCAGCGGCTATGGGTATGAGCAGTTCTTC
cdr3_aa: CATSRGSGYGYEQFF

j_call: TRBJ2-7
clone_size: NA
d_call: TRBD1
v_call: TRBV9
cdr3_length: 16
cdr3_nt: TGTGCCAGCAGCGTAGGGGGGACAGGCCAAACCTACGAGCAGTACTTC
cdr3_aa: CASSVGGTGQTYEQYF

j_call: TRBJ2-2
clone_size: NA
d_call: NA
v_call: TRBV5-4
cdr3_length: 13
cdr3_nt: TGTGCCAGCAGCTTGTCGGGGTCCGGGGAGCTGTTTTTT
cdr3_aa: CASSLSGSGELFF

j_call: TRBJ1-1
clone_size: NA
d_call: TRBD1
v_call: TRBV29-1
cdr3_length: 13
cdr3_nt: TGCAGCGTTATGGGACAGGGGAGTAGGTTAGCTTTCTTT
cdr3_aa: CSVMGQGSRLAFF

j_call: TRBJ2-7
clone_size: NA
d_call: TRBD1
v_call: TRBV5-1
cdr3_length: 15
cdr3_nt: TGCGCCAGCAGCACCTCGGGACAGGGGCCCTACGAGCAGTACTTC
cdr3_aa: CASSTSGQGPYEQYF

j_call: TRBJ1-1
clone_size: NA
d_call: NA
v_call: TRBV7-8
cdr3_length: 12
cdr3_nt: TGTGCCAGCAGCCAATCCCAGGGTGAAGCTTTCTTT
cdr3_aa: CASSQSQGEAFF

j_call: TRBJ2-5
clone_size: NA
d_call: NA
v_call: TRBV5-4
cdr3_length: 15
cdr3_nt: TGTGCCAGCAGCCATGGAAGGGGGTACCAAGAGACCCAGTACTTC
cdr3_aa: CASSHGRGYQETQYF

j_call: TRBJ1-5
clone_size: NA
d_call: NA
v_call: TRBV28
cdr3_length: 14
cdr3_nt: TGTGCCAGCAGTTTTTTCTCCAACAATCAGCCCCAGCATTTT
cdr3_aa: CASSFFSNNQPQHF

j_call: TRBJ2-2
clone_size: NA
d_call: TRBD1
v_call: TRBV25-1
cdr3_length: 14
cdr3_nt: TGTGCCAGCAGTTCCAGGGGGATTACCGGGGAGCTGTTTTTT
cdr3_aa: CASSSRGITGELFF

j_call: TRBJ2-1
clone_size: NA
d_call: TRBD2
v_call: TRBV11-3
cdr3_length: 16
cdr3_nt: TGTGCCAGCAGCCCCCGGACTAGCGGGACTTACAATGAGCAGTTCTTC
cdr3_aa: CASSPRTSGTYNEQFF

j_call: TRBJ1-1
clone_size: NA
d_call: NA
v_call: TRBV27
cdr3_length: 14
cdr3_nt: TGTGCCAGCAGTTTCGACTCAGGTAACACTGAAGCTTTCTTT
cdr3_aa: CASSFDSGNTEAFF

j_call: TRBJ1-1
clone_size: NA
d_call: TRBD1
v_call: TRBV9
cdr3_length: 15
cdr3_nt: TGTGCCAGCAGCGATTACAGGGGCTTAGATACTGAAGCTTTCTTT
cdr3_aa: CASSDYRGLDTEAFF

j_call: TRBJ2-2
clone_size: NA
d_call: NA
v_call: TRBV9
cdr3_length: 12
cdr3_nt: TGTGCCAGCAGCTTTACCACCGGGGAGCTGTTTTTT
cdr3_aa: CASSFTTGELFF

j_call: TRBJ2-5
clone_size: NA
d_call: NA
v_call: TRBV7-9
cdr3_length: 16
cdr3_nt: TGTGCCAGCAGCTTAGCAGTGTCGGCAGGACAAGAGACCCAGTACTTC
cdr3_aa: CASSLAVSAGQETQYF

j_call: TRBJ2-5
clone_size: NA
d_call: NA
v_call: TRBV2
cdr3_length: 13
cdr3_nt: TGTGCCAGCATGGCCAGGGAACAAGAGACCCAGTACTTC
cdr3_aa: CASMAREQETQYF

j_call: TRBJ2-2
clone_size: NA
d_call: TRBD1
v_call: TRBV9
cdr3_length: 16
cdr3_nt: TGTGCCAGCAGCGTACGGACAGGGGTGGCCACCGGGGAGCTGTTTTTT
cdr3_aa: CASSVRTGVATGELFF

j_call: TRBJ2-3
clone_size: NA
d_call: NA
v_call: TRBV7-3
cdr3_length: 13
cdr3_nt: TGTGCCAGCGCGGCTACAAACACAGATACGCAGTATTTT
cdr3_aa: CASAATNTDTQYF

j_call: TRBJ2-1
clone_size: NA
d_call: TRBD2
v_call: TRBV7-9
cdr3_length: 16
cdr3_nt: TGTGCCAGCAGCTTTTCTCTAGCGGGAGTCTACAATGAGCAGTTCTTC
cdr3_aa: CASSFSLAGVYNEQFF

j_call: TRBJ2-3
clone_size: NA
d_call: NA
v_call: TRBV7-9
cdr3_length: 16
cdr3_nt: TGTGCCAGCAGCCTCAGGTTTACGACTAGCACAGATACGCAGTATTTT
cdr3_aa: CASSLRFTTSTDTQYF

j_call: TRBJ2-3
clone_size: NA
d_call: TRBD2
v_call: TRBV5-1
cdr3_length: 19
cdr3_nt: TGCGCCAGCAGCTTGTTAGGGGGACTAGGATCGCGATACACAGATACGCAGTATTTT
cdr3_aa: CASSLLGGLGSRYTDTQYF

j_call: TRBJ1-2
clone_size: NA
d_call: NA
v_call: TRBV7-2
cdr3_length: 13
cdr3_nt: TGTGCCAGCAGCGAAGGGCAGAACTATGGCTACACCTTC
cdr3_aa: CASSEGQNYGYTF

j_call: TRBJ2-3
clone_size: NA
d_call: TRBD1
v_call: TRBV7-2
cdr3_length: 16
cdr3_nt: TGTGCCAGCAGCTTAGTAGGGACAGGGGTTGGAGATACGCAGTATTTT
cdr3_aa: CASSLVGTGVGDTQYF

j_call: TRBJ1-2
clone_size: NA
d_call: NA
v_call: TRBV5-1
cdr3_length: 15
cdr3_nt: TGCGCCAGCAGCTTGGGTCCAGGGGAGAGCTATGGCTACACCTTC
cdr3_aa: CASSLGPGESYGYTF

j_call: TRBJ2-7
clone_size: NA
d_call: TRBD2
v_call: TRBV27
cdr3_length: 15
cdr3_nt: TGTGCCAGCAGTCTCAAGCGGGGGGGCAGCTACGAGCAGTACTTC
cdr3_aa: CASSLKRGGSYEQYF

j_call: TRBJ2-2
clone_size: few
d_call: NA
v_call: TRBV6-4
cdr3_length: 16
cdr3_nt: TGTGCCAGCAGTGAAGGGTTAGGAGATTACACCGGGGAGCTGTTTTTT
cdr3_aa: CASSEGLGDYTGELFF

j_call: TRBJ1-1
clone_size: NA
d_call: NA
v_call: TRBV19
cdr3_length: 16
cdr3_nt: TGTGCCAGTAATTCCCCGAGACCGATTTTGAACACTGAAGCTTTCTTT
cdr3_aa: CASNSPRPILNTEAFF

j_call: TRBJ1-2
clone_size: NA
d_call: NA
v_call: TRBV10-3
cdr3_length: 14
cdr3_nt: TGTGCCATCAGTGTAGGGCTGGGAACGGAGGGCTACACCTTC
cdr3_aa: CAISVGLGTEGYTF

j_call: TRBJ2-1
clone_size: NA
d_call: TRBD2
v_call: TRBV29-1
cdr3_length: 15
cdr3_nt: TGCAGCGTTGCCGGACTAGCGGAGGCCTACAATGAGCAGTTCTTC
cdr3_aa: CSVAGLAEAYNEQFF

j_call: TRBJ1-5
clone_size: few
d_call: NA
v_call: TRBV30
cdr3_length: 13
cdr3_nt: TGTGCCTGGACTCCTAGCTGGAATCAGCCCCAGCATTTT
cdr3_aa: CAWTPSWNQPQHF

j_call: TRBJ2-1
clone_size: NA
d_call: TRBD1
v_call: TRBV5-6
cdr3_length: 16
cdr3_nt: TGTGCCAGCAGCTTGAGGCCCCGGACAGGGGGCAATGAGCAGTTCTTC
cdr3_aa: CASSLRPRTGGNEQFF

j_call: TRBJ1-3
clone_size: NA
d_call: NA
v_call: TRBV30
cdr3_length: 14
cdr3_nt: TGTGCCTGGAGTGTACTCTCAAACGGAAACACCATATATTTT
cdr3_aa: CAWSVLSNGNTIYF